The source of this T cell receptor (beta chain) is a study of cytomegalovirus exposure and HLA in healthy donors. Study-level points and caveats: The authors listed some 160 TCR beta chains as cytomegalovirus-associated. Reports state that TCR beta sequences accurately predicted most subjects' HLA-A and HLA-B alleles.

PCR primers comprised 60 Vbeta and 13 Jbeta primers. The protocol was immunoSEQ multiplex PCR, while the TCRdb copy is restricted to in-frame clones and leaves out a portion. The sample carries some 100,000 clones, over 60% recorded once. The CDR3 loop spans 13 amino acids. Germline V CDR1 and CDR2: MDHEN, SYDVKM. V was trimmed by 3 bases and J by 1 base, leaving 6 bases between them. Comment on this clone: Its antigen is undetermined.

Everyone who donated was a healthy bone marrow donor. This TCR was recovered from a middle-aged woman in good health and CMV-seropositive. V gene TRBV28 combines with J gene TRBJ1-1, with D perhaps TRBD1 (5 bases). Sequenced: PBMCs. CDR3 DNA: TGTGCCAGCAGTTTTAGGGGGAACACTGAAGCTTTCTTT. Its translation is CASSFRGNTEAFF.